The T cell receptor beta chain under discussion was sequenced for a study of shared clonotypes between healthy human individuals. The repertoire was sequenced with immunoSEQ multiplex PCR; TCRdb's copy has only in-frame clones and lacks some. Here the sample spans nearly 2 million clones, less than 95% being singletons. Trimming removed 5 bases at V and 10 bases at J, with 13 bases between. Germline-derived CDR1 and CDR2 are MNHEY and SMNVEV (reference sequence). This CDR3 region has 12 residues. Terminally differentiated effector memory CD45RA+ cells were left out of the naive CD8 fraction, which was CD45RO-negative and positively selected for CCR7.

Sequencing was performed on naive CD8+ T cells sorted from blood. The TCR originated in a man between 18 and 35 years old in good health. The chain couples TRBV27 to TRBJ2-3, with D tentatively TRBD2 (5 bases). In nucleotides, the CDR3 is TGTGCCAGCAGTGGATCTAGCTTCTCGCAGTATTTT. It is translated as CASSGSSFSQYF.